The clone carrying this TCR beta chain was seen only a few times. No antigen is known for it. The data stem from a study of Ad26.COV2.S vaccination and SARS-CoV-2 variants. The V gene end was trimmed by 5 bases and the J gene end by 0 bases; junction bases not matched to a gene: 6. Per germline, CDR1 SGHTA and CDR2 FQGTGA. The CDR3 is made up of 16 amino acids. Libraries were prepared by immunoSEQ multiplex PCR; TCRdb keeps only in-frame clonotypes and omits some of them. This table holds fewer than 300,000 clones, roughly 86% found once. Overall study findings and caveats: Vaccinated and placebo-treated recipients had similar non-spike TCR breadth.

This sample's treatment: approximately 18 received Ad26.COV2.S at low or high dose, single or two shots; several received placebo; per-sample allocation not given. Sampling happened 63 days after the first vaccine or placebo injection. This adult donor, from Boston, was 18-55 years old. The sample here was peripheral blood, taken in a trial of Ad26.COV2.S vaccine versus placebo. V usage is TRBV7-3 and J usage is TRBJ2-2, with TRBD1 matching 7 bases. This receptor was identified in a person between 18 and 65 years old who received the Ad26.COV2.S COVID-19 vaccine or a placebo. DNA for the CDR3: TGTGCCAGCAGCACCTTTGGGACAGCGAACACCGGGGAGCTGTTTTTT. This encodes CASSTFGTANTGELFF.